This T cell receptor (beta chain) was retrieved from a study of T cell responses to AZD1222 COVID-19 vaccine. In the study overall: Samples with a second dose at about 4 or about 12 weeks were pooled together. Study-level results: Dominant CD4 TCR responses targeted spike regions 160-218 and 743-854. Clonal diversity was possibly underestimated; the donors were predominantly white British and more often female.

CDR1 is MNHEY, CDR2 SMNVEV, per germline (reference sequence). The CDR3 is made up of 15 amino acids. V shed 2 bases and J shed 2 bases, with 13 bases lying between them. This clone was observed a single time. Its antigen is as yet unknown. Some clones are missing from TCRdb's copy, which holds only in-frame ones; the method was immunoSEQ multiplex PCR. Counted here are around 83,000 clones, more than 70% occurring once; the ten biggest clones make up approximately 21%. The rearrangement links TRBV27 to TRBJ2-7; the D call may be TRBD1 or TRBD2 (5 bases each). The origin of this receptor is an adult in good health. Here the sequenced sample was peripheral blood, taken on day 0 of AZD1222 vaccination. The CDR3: CASSLRGSRTYEQYF. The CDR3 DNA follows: TGTGCCAGCAGTTTACGGGGCTCGAGGACCTACGAGCAGTACTTC.